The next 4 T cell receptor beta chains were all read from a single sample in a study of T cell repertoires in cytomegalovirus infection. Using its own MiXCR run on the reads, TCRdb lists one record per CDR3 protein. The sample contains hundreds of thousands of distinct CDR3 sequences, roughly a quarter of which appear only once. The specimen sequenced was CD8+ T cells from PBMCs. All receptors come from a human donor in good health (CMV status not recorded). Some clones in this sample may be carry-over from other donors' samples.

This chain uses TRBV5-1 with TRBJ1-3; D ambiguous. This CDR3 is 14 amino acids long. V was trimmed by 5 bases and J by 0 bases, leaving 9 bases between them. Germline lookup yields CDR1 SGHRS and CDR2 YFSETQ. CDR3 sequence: CASRLEGSGNTIYF. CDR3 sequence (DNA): TGCGCCAGCAGGTTAGAGGGCTCTGGAAACACCATATATTTT.

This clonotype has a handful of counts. In DNA form, the CDR3 reads TGTGCCAGCAGTCCCCCCTCCGGGCCTGGGGGCAAAAACATTCAGTACTTC. As protein: CASSPPSGPGGKNIQYF. The chain carries TRBV6-2 or TRBV6-3 and TRBJ2-4; D possibly matches TRBD1 or TRBD2 (5 bases each). V shed 5 bases and J shed 3 bases, with 20 bases lying between them. Germline CDR1 and CDR2: MNHEY and SVGEGT. This CDR3 spans 17 amino acids.

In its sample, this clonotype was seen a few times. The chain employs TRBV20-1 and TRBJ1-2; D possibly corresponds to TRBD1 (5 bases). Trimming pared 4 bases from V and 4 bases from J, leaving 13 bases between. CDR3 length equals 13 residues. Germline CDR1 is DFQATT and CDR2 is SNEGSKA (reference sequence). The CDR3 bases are TGCAGTGCTATCCCAGACAGCAGCTATGGCTACACCTTC. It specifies CSAIPDSSYGYTF.

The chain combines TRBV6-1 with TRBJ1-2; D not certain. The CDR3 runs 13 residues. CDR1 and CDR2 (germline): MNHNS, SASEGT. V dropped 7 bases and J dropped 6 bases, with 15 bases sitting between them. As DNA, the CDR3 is TGTGCCAGCATTATGGAGCGCGGGAATGGCTACACCTTC. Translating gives CASIMERGNGYTF.